Following are 25 T cell receptor beta chains from one sample sequenced in a study of T cell responses to AZD1222 COVID-19 vaccine. Generated by immunoSEQ multiplex PCR, the TCRdb table keeps only in-frame clones and is missing some. The table has fewer than 150,000 clones, roughly 93% seen once; the top ten hold 3.1%. Material: peripheral blood, obtained on day 0 of AZD1222 vaccination. These receptors all stem from an adult in good health.

The chain recombines TRBV6-5 with TRBJ1-1; D is ambiguous. Germline V gene sequence: CDR1 MNHEY, CDR2 SVGAGI. V dropped 0 bases and J dropped 1 base, with 3 bases sitting between them. The CDR3 totals 13 residues. This chain's CDR3 is CASSYSRNTEAFF. In nucleotides, the CDR3 is TGTGCCAGCAGTTACTCCAGGAACACTGAAGCTTTCTTT.

The V and J genes are TRBV14 and TRBJ2-7; unclear D gene. Looked up from germline, CDR1 is SGHDN and CDR2 is FVKESK. The CDR3 runs 15 residues. V was trimmed by 3 bases and J by 0 bases, leaving 12 bases between them. DNA of the CDR3: TGTGCCAGCAGCCAGGGTTGGTACAGCTCCTACGAGCAGTACTTC. Its translation: CASSQGWYSSYEQYF.

The chain carries TRBV12-3 or TRBV12-4 and TRBJ1-1; D is unresolved. This CDR3 has 13 residues. V was trimmed by 3 bases and J by 2 bases, leaving 7 bases between them. Here the CDR3 reads CASSLGINTEAFF. In DNA form, the CDR3 reads TGTGCCAGCAGTTTGGGTATAAACACTGAAGCTTTCTTT.

The chain couples TRBV5-4 to TRBJ2-1; D remains ambiguous. This CDR3 has 11 residues. Deletions cut 0 bases from V and 7 bases from J, with 2 bases between. The V gene's germline CDR1 is SGHNT and CDR2 YYREEE (reference sequence). CDR3 DNA: TGTGCCAGCAGCTTGGAGAATGAGCAGTTCTTC. This sequence encodes CASSLENEQFF.

The chain couples TRBV7-9 to TRBJ2-5; a weak D match, TRBD2 (5 bases). The V end lost 1 base, the J end lost 5 bases, and 14 bases lay between the germline ends. The germline V gene has CDR1 SEHNR and CDR2 FQNEAQ (reference sequence). The CDR3 runs 15 residues. The CDR3 here is CASSLVGSSGETQYF. The CDR3 DNA is TGTGCCAGCAGCTTAGTAGGGTCCTCGGGGGAGACCCAGTACTTC.

This rearrangement joins TRBV30 to TRBJ1-5; no definite D call. The ends were cut back, 0 bases at V and 3 bases at J, with 9 bases in the middle. CDR1 is GTSNPN and CDR2 is SVGIG in the germline V gene (reference sequence). The CDR3 loop spans 14 amino acids. The CDR3 nucleotides are TGTGCCTGGAGTGTAATAACAGCCAATCAGCCCCAGCATTTT. Translation gives CAWSVITANQPQHF.

This chain joins TRBV27 and TRBJ1-6; D unclear. CDR1 is MNHEY and CDR2 is SMNVEV in the germline V gene (reference sequence). The CDR3 extends over 16 amino acids. V shed 2 bases and J shed 5 bases, with 13 bases lying between them. The CDR3 loop is CASSLRASRNNSPLHF. CDR3 DNA sequence: TGTGCCAGCAGTTTACGGGCCAGCCGCAATAATTCACCCCTCCACTTT.

The chain links TRBV6-1 to TRBJ1-5; the match to TRBD1 covers 9 bases. V shed 3 bases and J 6 bases; nucleotides not matched to a gene: 12. The CDR3 length is 17 residues. Germline assignment: CDR1 MNHNS and CDR2 SASEGT. CDR3 sequence reads: CASSERRTGVIGQPQHF. CDR3 DNA: TGTGCCAGCAGTGAGAGGCGGACAGGGGTGATCGGTCAGCCCCAGCATTTT.

The chain has TRBV7-8 and TRBJ1-1, with TRBD1 as a possible D gene (6 bases). Trimming shortened V by 5 bases and J by 1 base, and 11 bases separated the two germline ends. Germline-derived CDR1 and CDR2 are SGHVS and FQNEAQ. The CDR3 runs 14 residues. The CDR3 nucleotides read TGTGCCAGCAGCCTGCCGGGACAGAACACTGAAGCTTTCTTT. This translates into CASSLPGQNTEAFF.

The chain couples TRBV28 to TRBJ1-1, with 11 nucleotides matching TRBD1. Germline V gene sequence: CDR1 MDHEN, CDR2 SYDVKM. CDR3 size: 14 residues. The J segment lost 4 bases and the V segment lost 10 bases, leaving 8 bases of the junction unmatched. For the CDR3, the DNA is TGTGCCACCCGGACAGGGGGCGATGTCACTGAAGCTTTCTTT. Translating it yields CATRTGGDVTEAFF.

This sequence joins TRBV28 and TRBJ2-3, with a tentative D call TRBD2 (6 bases). The germline CDR1 and CDR2 sequences are MDHEN and SYDVKM. This CDR3 is 13 amino acids long. Trimming shortened V by 7 bases and J by 5 bases, and 13 bases separated the two germline ends. The CDR3 reads CASNGPGEDTQYF. CDR3 in DNA: TGTGCCAGCAACGGACCGGGAGAAGATACGCAGTATTTT.

The genes are TRBV6-5 and TRBJ2-3; 11 nucleotides agree with TRBD2. Losses at the gene ends were 0 bases for V and 2 bases for J; bases not matched to a gene: 1. The CDR3 totals 16 residues. CDR1 is MNHEY, CDR2 SVGAGI, per germline. CDR3 nucleotide sequence: TGTGCCAGCAGTTACTCACTAGCGGGAGCCACAGATACGCAGTATTTT. This encodes CASSYSLAGATDTQYF.

The chain carries TRBV27 and TRBJ2-7, with D maybe TRBD2 (6 bases). Germline V gives CDR1 MNHEY, CDR2 SMNVEV (reference sequence). Between the trimmed V and J ends, which lost 6 bases and 3 bases, there was a span of 21 bases. The length of the CDR3 is 16 residues. The CDR3 loop reads CASRPLEGGIYYEQYF. CDR3 nucleotides: TGTGCCAGCAGACCCCTAGAAGGCGGGATCTACTACGAGCAGTACTTC.

The chain carries TRBV29-1 and TRBJ2-1; either TRBD1 or TRBD2 may supply D (5 bases each). Trimming shortened V by 6 bases and J by 10 bases, and 19 bases separated the two germline ends. This CDR3 comprises 13 residues. The germline V gene has CDR1 SQVTM and CDR2 ANQGSEA. The CDR3 sequence: CSVRRGQREEQFF. As DNA, the CDR3 is TGCAGCGTCCGTCGGGGCCAGAGGGAGGAGCAGTTCTTC.

The V call is TRBV6-6, the J call TRBJ2-6; perhaps TRBD2 as D (5 bases). Trimming left V 6 bases short and J 3 bases short, with 21 bases between. Germline CDR1 reads MNHNY; CDR2 reads SVGAGI (reference sequence). The CDR3 consists of 18 residues. This CDR3 is CASRRGSISGFGANVLTF. In nucleotides, the CDR3 is TGTGCCAGCAGACGAGGGTCTATCTCGGGTTTTGGGGCCAACGTCCTGACTTTC.

The chain is built from TRBV29-1 and TRBJ1-2; D gene uncertain. Germline loops: CDR1 SQVTM, CDR2 ANQGSEA. The CDR3 has 12 residues. The V gene lost 1 base and the J gene lost 5 bases, with 8 bases spanning the gap. CDR3 region: CSVEGQGYGYTF. CDR3 DNA sequence: TGCAGCGTTGAAGGGCAAGGGTATGGCTACACCTTC.

The CDR3 bases are TGTGCCAGCACCGGGACAGGGGGCGCCGGTGGCTACACCTTC. It specifies CASTGTGGAGGYTF. The chain is built from TRBV19 and TRBJ1-2, with 12 bases fitting TRBD1. Germline CDR1 and CDR2: LNHDA and SQIVND (reference sequence). The CDR3 loop spans 14 amino acids. V lost 9 bases, J lost 7 bases, and 9 bases stayed unmatched.

V usage is TRBV7-3 and J usage is TRBJ1-3; D ambiguous. Trimming shortened V by 3 bases and J by 1 base, and 10 bases separated the two germline ends. Germline loops: CDR1 SGHTA, CDR2 FQGTGA. CDR3 size: 15 residues. CDR3: CASSFCIRSGNTIYF. CDR3 nucleotide sequence: TGTGCCAGCAGCTTTTGCATCAGATCTGGAAACACCATATATTTT.

This chain connects TRBV7-8 to TRBJ1-3; D not certain. Germline CDR1 and CDR2: SGHVS and FQNEAQ. The CDR3 runs 14 residues. Trimming shortened V by 1 base and J by 4 bases, and 8 bases separated the two germline ends. The CDR3 reads CASSLVVQGNTIYF. CDR3 DNA sequence: TGTGCCAGCAGCTTAGTAGTTCAAGGAAACACCATATATTTT.

The rearrangement links TRBV7-8 to TRBJ1-6; 9 bases fit TRBD1. Trimming cost V 4 bases and J 5 bases; bases outside gene matches: 6. The CDR3 runs to 16 residues. From germline, CDR1 is SGHVS and CDR2 FQNEAQ. CDR3 DNA: TGTGCCAGCAGCTCGCGAAGGACAGGGGATAATTCACCCCTCCACTTT. Translating gives CASSSRRTGDNSPLHF.

This clone was observed a single time. The V call is TRBV5-1, the J call TRBJ1-1, with no clear D. The V end lost 0 bases, the J end lost 0 bases, and 6 bases lay between the germline ends. CDR3 size: 14 residues. Looked up from germline, CDR1 is SGHRS and CDR2 is YFSETQ. The CDR3 loop reads CASSLAQMNTEAFF. DNA for the CDR3: TGCGCCAGCAGCTTGGCACAGATGAACACTGAAGCTTTCTTT. The variable domain in full, completed from reference TRBV5-1 and TRBJ1-1, reads KAGVTQTPRYLIKTRGQQVTLSCSPISGHRSVSWYQQTPGQGLQFLFEYFSETQRNKGNFPGRFSGRQFSNSRSEMNVSTLELGDSALYLCASSLAQMNTEAFFGQGTRLTVV.

CDR3 nucleotide sequence: TGTGCCAGCAGCTCTCAGGGACTGGGGAATTCACCCCTCCACTTT. Translating gives CASSSQGLGNSPLHF. The chain employs TRBV7-2 and TRBJ1-6, with D possibly being TRBD1 (5 bases). CDR1 and CDR2 from the germline V gene are SGHTA and FQGNSA. V lost 4 bases, J lost 7 bases, and 14 bases lay in between. The length of the CDR3 is 15 residues.

The chain links TRBV5-1 to TRBJ2-1, with TRBD2 identical over 9 bases. V gave up 3 bases and J gave up 1 base; unmatched junction bases: 8. Germline assignment: CDR1 SGHRS and CDR2 YFSETQ. The CDR3 length is 17 residues. As DNA, the CDR3 is TGCGCCAGCAGCTGGGGACTAGCAAGCAGTTCCTACAATGAGCAGTTCTTC. Protein: CASSWGLASSSYNEQFF. Together with reference TRBV5-1 and TRBJ2-1, the CDR3 gives the full variable domain: KAGVTQTPRYLIKTRGQQVTLSCSPISGHRSVSWYQQTPGQGLQFLFEYFSETQRNKGNFPGRFSGRQFSNSRSEMNVSTLELGDSALYLCASSWGLASSSYNEQFFGPGTRLTVL.

J is TRBJ1-6 and V is TRBV6-5, with D possibly being TRBD1 (6 bases). Germline assignment: CDR1 MNHEY and CDR2 SVGAGI. V was clipped by 6 bases and J by 9 bases, with 12 bases between them. The CDR3 sequence is 13 residues long. In DNA, the CDR3 is TGTGCCAGCAGCGATATCAGGGGTTCACCCCTCCACTTT. Encoded protein: CASSDIRGSPLHF.

The chain is built from TRBV7-3 and TRBJ1-6; 7 bases line up with TRBD1. V shed 6 bases and J 10 bases; nucleotides not matched to a gene: 6. CDR3 length: 13 amino acids. Germline V gene lookup returns CDR1 SGHTA and CDR2 FQGTGA. The CDR3 region is CASSRDSRSPLHF. The CDR3 bases are TGTGCCAGCAGTCGGGACAGCCGATCACCCCTCCACTTT.